This record concerns one T cell receptor (beta chain) sequence. Sequencing used immunoSEQ multiplex PCR; TCRdb keeps in-frame clones, though not all of them. The data show 68,000 or so clones, with approximately 95% seen just once and 0.2% to 0.25% held by the top ten. The data belong to a study of CD4 T cells in relation to SARS-CoV-2 and coronaviruses. CDR3 size: 14 residues. Trimming cost V 0 bases and J 5 bases, with 7 bases left between them. Germline loops: CDR1 SGHDN, CDR2 FVKESK. The unexposed donors gave CD4+ T cells in about 2010-2019, prior to COVID-19. The TCR originated in a human donor in good health. The material sequenced was naive CD4+ T cells from PBMCs. As to subset: naive CD4+ T cells isolated by negative enrichment. The genes are TRBV14 and TRBJ2-2; the D gene is possibly TRBD2 (5 bases). In DNA form, the CDR3 reads TGTGCCAGCAGCCAAGATCCGGGAACCGGGGAGCTGTTTTTT. Its translation: CASSQDPGTGELFF.